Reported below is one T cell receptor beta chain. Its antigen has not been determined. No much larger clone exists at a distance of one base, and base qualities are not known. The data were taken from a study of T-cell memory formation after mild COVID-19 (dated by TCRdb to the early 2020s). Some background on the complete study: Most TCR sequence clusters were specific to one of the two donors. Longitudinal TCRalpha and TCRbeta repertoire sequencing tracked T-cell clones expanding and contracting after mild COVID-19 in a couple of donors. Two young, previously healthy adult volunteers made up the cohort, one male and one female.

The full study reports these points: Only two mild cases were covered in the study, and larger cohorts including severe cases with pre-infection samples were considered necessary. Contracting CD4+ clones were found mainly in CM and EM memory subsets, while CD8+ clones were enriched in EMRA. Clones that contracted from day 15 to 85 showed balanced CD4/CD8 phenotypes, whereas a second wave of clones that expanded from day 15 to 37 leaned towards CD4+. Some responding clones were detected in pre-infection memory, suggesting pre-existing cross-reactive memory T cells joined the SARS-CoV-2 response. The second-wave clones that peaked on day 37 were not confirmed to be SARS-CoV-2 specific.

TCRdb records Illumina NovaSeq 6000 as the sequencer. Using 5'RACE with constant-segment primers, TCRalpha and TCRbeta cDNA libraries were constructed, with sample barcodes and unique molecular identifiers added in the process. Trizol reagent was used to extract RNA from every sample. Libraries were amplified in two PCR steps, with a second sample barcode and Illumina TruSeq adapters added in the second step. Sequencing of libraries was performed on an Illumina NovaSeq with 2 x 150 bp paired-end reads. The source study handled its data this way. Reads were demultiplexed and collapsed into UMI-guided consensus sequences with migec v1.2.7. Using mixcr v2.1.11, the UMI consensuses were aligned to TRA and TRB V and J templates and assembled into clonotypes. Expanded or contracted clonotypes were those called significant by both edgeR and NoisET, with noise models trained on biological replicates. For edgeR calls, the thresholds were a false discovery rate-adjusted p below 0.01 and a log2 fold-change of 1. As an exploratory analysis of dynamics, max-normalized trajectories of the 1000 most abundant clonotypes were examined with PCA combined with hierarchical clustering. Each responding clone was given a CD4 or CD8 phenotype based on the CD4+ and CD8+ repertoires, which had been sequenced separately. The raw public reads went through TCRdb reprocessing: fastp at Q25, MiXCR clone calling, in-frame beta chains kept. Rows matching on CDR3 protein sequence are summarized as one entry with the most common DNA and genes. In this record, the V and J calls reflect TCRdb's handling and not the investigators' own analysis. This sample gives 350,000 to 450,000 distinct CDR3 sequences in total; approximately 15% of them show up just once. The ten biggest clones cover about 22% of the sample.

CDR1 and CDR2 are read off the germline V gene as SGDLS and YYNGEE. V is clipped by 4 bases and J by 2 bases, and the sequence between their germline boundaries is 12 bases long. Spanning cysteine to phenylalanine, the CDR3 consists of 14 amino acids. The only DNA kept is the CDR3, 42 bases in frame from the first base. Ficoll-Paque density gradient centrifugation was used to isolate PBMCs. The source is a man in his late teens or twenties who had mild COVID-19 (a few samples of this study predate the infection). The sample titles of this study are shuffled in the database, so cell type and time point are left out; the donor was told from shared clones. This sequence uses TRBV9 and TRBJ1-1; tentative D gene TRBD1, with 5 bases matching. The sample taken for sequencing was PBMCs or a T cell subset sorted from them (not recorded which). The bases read TGTGCCAGCAGCACTGGGGGGGGAAACACTGAAGCTTTCTTT. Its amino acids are CASSTGGGNTEAFF.